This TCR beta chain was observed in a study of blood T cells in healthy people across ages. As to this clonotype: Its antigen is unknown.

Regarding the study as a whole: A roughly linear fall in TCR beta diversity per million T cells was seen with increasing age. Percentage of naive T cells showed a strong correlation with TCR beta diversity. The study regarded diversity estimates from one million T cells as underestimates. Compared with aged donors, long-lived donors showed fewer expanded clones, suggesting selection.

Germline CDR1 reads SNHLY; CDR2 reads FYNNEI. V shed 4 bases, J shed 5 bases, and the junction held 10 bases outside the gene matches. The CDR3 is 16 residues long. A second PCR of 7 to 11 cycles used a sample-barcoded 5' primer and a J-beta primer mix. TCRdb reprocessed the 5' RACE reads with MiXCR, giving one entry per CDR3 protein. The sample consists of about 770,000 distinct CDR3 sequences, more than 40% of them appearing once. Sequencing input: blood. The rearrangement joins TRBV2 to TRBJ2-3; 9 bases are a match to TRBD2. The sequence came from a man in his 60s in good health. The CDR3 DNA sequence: TGTGCCAGCAGTGTTCCAAGCGGGGGGTTGGGAGATACGCAGTATTTT. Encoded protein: CASSVPSGGLGDTQYF.